These T cell receptor beta chains were read from a single sample in a study of neurological immune-mediated disorders. One entry per CDR3 protein results from TCRdb running MiXCR on the 5' RACE reads. The table lists around 15,000 distinct CDR3 sequences, approximately 3.7% of them singletons, with roughly 21% in the top ten. Sample: CD8+ T cells from blood. Receptor source: a woman between 40 and 55 years old in good health. Each CDR3 is given with its conserved first and last residue. The D gene is left open where the match is weak. A clone size is listed for some rows: how often the clone was seen (once, few, many), or a class if it is expanded.

v_call	j_call	d_call	clone_size	cdr3_aa	cdr3_nt
TRBV4-1	TRBJ2-5	NA	many	CASSQEPRQLKETQYF	TGCGCCAGCAGCCAAGAACCCCGACAGCTAAAGGAGACCCAGTACTTC
TRBV2	TRBJ2-2	NA	medium-sized	CASQSPEDPGELFF	TGTGCCAGCCAATCCCCGGAGGATCCCGGGGAGCTGTTTTTT
TRBV6-6	TRBJ1-1	NA	many	CASSSPISAWGTEAFF	TGTGCCAGCAGTTCACCAATCAGTGCTTGGGGCACTGAAGCTTTCTTT
TRBV29-1	TRBJ2-3	TRBD1	many	CSVGTGLIADTQYF	TGCAGCGTTGGGACAGGGTTAATCGCAGATACGCAGTATTTT
TRBV3-1	TRBJ1-4	TRBD1	many	CASSLDPGQPATNEKLFF	TGTGCCAGCAGCTTGGATCCGGGACAGCCAGCAACTAATGAAAAACTGTTTTTT
TRBV20-1	TRBJ2-4	TRBD2	many	CSAPRGGGTRIGLAKNIQYF	TGCAGTGCCCCCAGGGGTGGGGGGACTAGAATAGGGCTAGCCAAAAACATTCAGTACTTC
TRBV29-1	TRBJ2-5	NA	many	CSVEPGEGAKETQYF	TGCAGCGTTGAACCCGGGGAGGGGGCGAAGGAGACCCAGTACTTC
TRBV7-9	TRBJ2-2	NA	many	CASSSPGATPNTGELFF	TGTGCCAGCAGCTCCCCCGGCGCCACACCGAACACCGGGGAGCTGTTTTTT
TRBV12-3/TRBV12-4	TRBJ1-1	NA	many	CASSLVKTEAFF	TGTGCCAGCAGTTTAGTAAAAACTGAAGCTTTCTTT
TRBV3-1	TRBJ2-6	NA	many	CASSQDWSGAGANVLTF	TGTGCCAGCAGCCAAGATTGGTCAGGGGCTGGGGCCAACGTCCTGACTTTC
TRBV5-1	TRBJ2-1	TRBD2	many	CASSFGGSNNEQFF	TGCGCCAGCAGCTTCGGCGGGAGCAACAATGAGCAGTTCTTC
TRBV28	TRBJ2-7	NA	many	CAITERTGDKDEQYF	TGTGCCATAACTGAAAGGACCGGGGATAAGGACGAGCAGTACTTC
TRBV7-9	TRBJ1-1	NA	many	CASSPPLTDEAFF	TGTGCCAGCAGCCCCCCTTTGACAGATGAAGCTTTCTTT
TRBV28	TRBJ1-4	NA	few	CASSSANEKLFF	TGTGCCAGCTCCTCAGCTAATGAAAAACTGTTTTTT
TRBV9	TRBJ2-1	NA	many	CASSAPSGEQFF	TGTGCCAGCAGCGCACCGTCCGGCGAGCAGTTCTTC
TRBV6-5	TRBJ1-4	TRBD1	many	CASSFNSPQGRPNEKLFF	TGTGCCAGCAGTTTCAATTCACCACAGGGGCGCCCTAATGAAAAACTGTTTTTT
TRBV20-1	TRBJ2-7	TRBD1	many	CSANPGQGLSYEQYF	TGCAGTGCGAACCCGGGACAGGGTCTATCCTACGAGCAGTACTTC
TRBV28	TRBJ2-5	TRBD2	many	CASSLQREQETQYF	TGTGCCAGCAGTCTCCAGCGGGAGCAAGAGACCCAGTACTTC
TRBV27	TRBJ1-2	NA	many	CASRTNRANYGYTF	TGTGCCAGCAGAACTAACAGGGCGAACTATGGCTACACCTTC
TRBV10-3	TRBJ2-5	TRBD1	many	CAIRGDRGGRETQYF	TGTGCCATCAGGGGGGACAGGGGAGGGAGAGAGACCCAGTACTTC
TRBV11-2	TRBJ2-5	NA	many	CASEYGGTQYF	TGTGCCAGCGAATACGGCGGGACCCAGTACTTC
TRBV28	TRBJ2-7	TRBD1	many	CASSPGQGYEQYF	TGTGCCAGCAGTCCCGGACAGGGCTACGAGCAGTACTTC
TRBV6-6	TRBJ2-1	TRBD2	many	CASSSLSGTPYNEQFF	TGTGCCAGCAGTTCCCTTAGCGGGACCCCCTACAATGAGCAGTTCTTC
TRBV7-2	TRBJ2-4	NA	many	CASSLGEGWLTKNIQYF	TGTGCCAGCAGCTTAGGCGAGGGGTGGCTTACCAAAAACATTCAGTACTTC
TRBV12-3/TRBV12-4	TRBJ2-1	NA	many	CASSLGTYNEQFF	TGTGCCAGCAGTCTCGGTACGTACAATGAGCAGTTCTTC
TRBV20-1	TRBJ2-7	NA	many	CSARSWDSNEQYF	TGCAGTGCTAGAAGCTGGGACTCCAACGAGCAGTACTTC
TRBV13	TRBJ2-6	NA	many	CASRGDDSGANVLTF	TGTGCCAGCAGAGGTGATGACTCTGGGGCCAACGTCCTGACTTTC
TRBV10-3	TRBJ1-1	TRBD1	many	CATDHRTGGGTEAFF	TGTGCCACGGACCATAGAACAGGGGGCGGGACTGAAGCTTTCTTT
TRBV3-1	TRBJ1-1	TRBD1	many	CASSNGQGDTEAFF	TGTGCCAGCAGCAATGGACAGGGCGATACTGAAGCTTTCTTT
TRBV27	TRBJ2-2	NA	NA	CARGYTGELFF	TGTGCAAGAGGGTACACCGGGGAGCTGTTTTTT
TRBV20-1	TRBJ2-7	NA	many	CSASGLGYYEQYF	TGCAGTGCGTCGGGACTCGGATATTACGAGCAGTACTTC
TRBV28	TRBJ2-7	NA	many	CASSPLGGVESYEQYF	TGTGCCAGCAGCCCGTTGGGGGGAGTGGAGTCCTACGAGCAGTACTTC
TRBV5-1	TRBJ2-2	NA	many	CASSSRRGGDTGELFF	TGCGCCAGCAGCTCGCGTCGGGGAGGCGACACCGGGGAGCTGTTTTTT
TRBV20-1	TRBJ2-5	NA	many	CSARNRWRDGGETQYF	TGCAGTGCTAGAAACCGATGGCGGGATGGGGGAGAGACCCAGTACTTC
TRBV10-3	TRBJ1-5	NA	many	CAIRRSGAHQPQHF	TGTGCCATCAGGAGGTCCGGGGCCCATCAGCCCCAGCATTTT
TRBV7-3	TRBJ2-5	TRBD2	many	CASSPIAGDRETQYF	TGTGCCAGCAGCCCAATAGCGGGAGACCGGGAGACCCAGTACTTC
TRBV7-8	TRBJ2-2	NA	many	CASSLVGRVLNTGELFF	TGTGCCAGCAGCTTAGTTGGCAGGGTTCTCAACACCGGGGAGCTGTTTTTT
TRBV29-1	TRBJ2-7	TRBD2	many	CSVVTGGSSGRPSYEQYF	TGCAGCGTCGTAACAGGGGGCTCTAGCGGGAGGCCCTCCTACGAGCAGTACTTC
TRBV28	TRBJ2-1	NA	many	CASSPGGSNEQFF	TGTGCCAGCAGTCCTGGAGGGAGCAATGAGCAGTTCTTC